A selection of T cell receptor beta chains follows, all from one sample in a study of blood T cell repertoires in COVID-19. Some clones are missing from TCRdb's copy, which holds only in-frame ones; the method was immunoSEQ multiplex PCR. The sample contains tens of thousands of clones, more than 60% of which appear only once. Sequenced sample: peripheral blood. The receptors derive from a woman between 45 and 65 years old with active or convalescent COVID-19. Both conserved end residues are part of each CDR3. A D gene is named only where the DNA matches it firmly. Clone size appears in some rows only: once, few, many, or a class for an expanded clone.

CDR3 length,J gene,clone size,V gene,D gene,CDR3 protein,CDR3 DNA
14,TRBJ1-1,.,TRBV6-2/TRBV6-3,TRBD1,CASSSRTGSTEAFF,TGTGCCAGCAGTTCCAGGACAGGGAGCACTGAAGCTTTCTTT
12,TRBJ1-5,many,TRBV12-3/TRBV12-4,.,CASSSGNQPQHF,TGTGCCAGCAGTTCTGGCAATCAGCCCCAGCATTTT
16,TRBJ2-7,.,TRBV14,TRBD2,CASSQMGSGRAHEQYF,TGTGCCAGCAGCCAGATGGGAAGCGGGAGGGCCCACGAGCAGTACTTC
16,TRBJ2-6,.,TRBV6-4,TRBD1,CASSGTGGLGANVLTF,TGTGCCAGCAGTGGGACAGGGGGCCTTGGGGCCAACGTCCTGACTTTC
21,TRBJ2-1,.,TRBV24-1,TRBD1,CATSDQYRTPRQGGSYNEQFF,TGTGCCACCAGTGACCAATACAGAACCCCGAGACAGGGCGGCTCCTACAATGAGCAGTTCTTC
15,TRBJ2-2,.,TRBV7-9,TRBD1,CASSLGQGSTGELFF,TGTGCCAGCAGCTTGGGACAGGGGAGCACCGGGGAGCTGTTTTTT
15,TRBJ1-2,.,TRBV6-4,.,CASSDSSLGNYGYTF,TGTGCCAGCAGTGACTCGAGTCTTGGTAACTATGGCTACACCTTC
16,TRBJ2-5,few,TRBV7-8,TRBD1,CASSSIRTGGSETQYF,TGTGCCAGCAGCTCCATCCGGACAGGGGGGAGTGAGACCCAGTACTTC
16,TRBJ2-3,.,TRBV18,.,CASSTWAGQGTDTQYF,TGTGCCAGCTCTACATGGGCGGGCCAAGGCACAGATACGCAGTATTTT
13,TRBJ2-1,.,TRBV10-3,TRBD1,CAITQQGADEQFF,TGTGCCATCACCCAACAGGGGGCTGATGAGCAGTTCTTC
14,TRBJ1-2,once,TRBV6-6,.,CASSSDSRNYGYTF,TGTGCCAGCAGCTCCGACAGCCGCAACTATGGCTACACCTTC